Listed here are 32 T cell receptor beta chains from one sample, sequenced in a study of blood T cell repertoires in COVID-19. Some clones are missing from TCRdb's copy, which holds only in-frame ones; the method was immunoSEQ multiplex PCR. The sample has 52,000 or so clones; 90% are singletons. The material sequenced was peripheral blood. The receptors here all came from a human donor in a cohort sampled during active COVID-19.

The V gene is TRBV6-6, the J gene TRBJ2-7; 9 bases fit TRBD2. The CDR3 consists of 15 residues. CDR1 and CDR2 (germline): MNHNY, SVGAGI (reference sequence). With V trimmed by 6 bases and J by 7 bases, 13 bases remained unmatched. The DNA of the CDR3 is TGTGCCAGCAGGGACGCTAGCGGGACCCTCGGGGAGCAGTACTTC. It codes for CASRDASGTLGEQYF.

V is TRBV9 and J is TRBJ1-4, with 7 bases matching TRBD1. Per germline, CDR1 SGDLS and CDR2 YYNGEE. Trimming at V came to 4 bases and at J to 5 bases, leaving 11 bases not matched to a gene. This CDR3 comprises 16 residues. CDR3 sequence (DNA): TGTGCCAGCAGCTCCCGCTCGGGACAGCTCAATGAAAAACTGTTTTTT. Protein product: CASSSRSGQLNEKLFF.

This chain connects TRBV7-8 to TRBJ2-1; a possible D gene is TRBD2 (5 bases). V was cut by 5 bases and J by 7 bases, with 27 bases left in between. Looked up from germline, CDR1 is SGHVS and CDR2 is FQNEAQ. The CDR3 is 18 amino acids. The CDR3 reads CASSLNTGDYGFGNEQFF. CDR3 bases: TGTGCCAGCAGCCTAAATACCGGTGACTACGGTTTCGGTAATGAGCAGTTCTTC. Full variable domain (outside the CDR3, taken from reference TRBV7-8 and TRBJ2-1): GAGVSQSPRYKVAKRGQDVALRCDPISGHVSLFWYQQALGQGPEFLTYFQNEAQLDKSGLPSDRFFAERPEGSVSTLKIQRTQQEDSAVYLCASSLNTGDYGFGNEQFFGPGTRLTVL.

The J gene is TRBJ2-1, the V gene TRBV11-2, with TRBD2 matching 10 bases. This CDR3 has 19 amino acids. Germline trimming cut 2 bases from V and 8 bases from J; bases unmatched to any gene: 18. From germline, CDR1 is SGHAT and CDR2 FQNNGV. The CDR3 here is CASSLNLGGLAGDVDEQFF. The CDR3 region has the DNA TGTGCCAGCAGCTTAAATTTGGGCGGGCTAGCGGGAGACGTCGATGAGCAGTTCTTC. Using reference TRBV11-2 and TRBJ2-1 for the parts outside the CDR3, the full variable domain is EAGVAQSPRYKIIEKRQSVAFWCNPISGHATLYWYQQILGQGPKLLIQFQNNGVVDDSQLPKDRFSAERLKGVDSTLKIQPAKLEDSAVYLCASSLNLGGLAGDVDEQFFGPGTRLTVL.

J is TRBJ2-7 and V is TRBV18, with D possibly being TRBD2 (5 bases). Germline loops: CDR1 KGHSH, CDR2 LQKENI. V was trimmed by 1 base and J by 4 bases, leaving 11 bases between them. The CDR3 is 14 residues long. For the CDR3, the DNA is TGTGCCAGCTCACCACGGCGGGTTGAGTACGAGCAGTACTTC. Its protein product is CASSPRRVEYEQYF.

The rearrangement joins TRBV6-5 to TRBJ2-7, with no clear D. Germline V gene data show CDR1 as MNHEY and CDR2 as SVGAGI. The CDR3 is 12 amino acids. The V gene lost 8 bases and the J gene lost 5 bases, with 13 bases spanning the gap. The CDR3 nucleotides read TGTGCCAGCGGCCCTGGTGTTGACGAGCAGTACTTC. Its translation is CASGPGVDEQYF.

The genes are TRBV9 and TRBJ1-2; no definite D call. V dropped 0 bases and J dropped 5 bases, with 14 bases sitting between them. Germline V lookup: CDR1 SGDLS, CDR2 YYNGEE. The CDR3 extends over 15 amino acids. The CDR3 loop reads CASSVAAGGAYGYTF. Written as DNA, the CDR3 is TGTGCCAGCAGCGTAGCTGCTGGAGGAGCGTATGGCTACACCTTC.

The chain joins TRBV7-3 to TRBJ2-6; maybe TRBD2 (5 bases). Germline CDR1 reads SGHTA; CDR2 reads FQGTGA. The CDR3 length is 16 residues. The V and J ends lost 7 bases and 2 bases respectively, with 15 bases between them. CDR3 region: CASTLDSAAGANVLTF. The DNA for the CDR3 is TGTGCCAGCACCCTGGACTCGGCGGCTGGGGCCAACGTCCTGACTTTC.

The CDR3 is CASRPGHPNEKLFF. CDR3 nucleotide sequence: TGTGCCAGCAGGCCGGGACACCCTAATGAAAAACTGTTTTTT. The chain couples TRBV2 to TRBJ1-4; tentatively, D is TRBD1 (6 bases). The V and J ends lost 6 bases and 3 bases respectively, with 11 bases between them. CDR3 length: 14 residues. The germline gives CDR1 SNHLY, CDR2 FYNNEI. Full variable domain (rest looked up from reference TRBV2 and TRBJ1-4): EPEVTQTPSHQVTQMGQEVILRCVPISNHLYFYWYRQILGQKVEFLVSFYNNEISEKSEIFDDQFSVERPDGSNFTLKIRSTKLEDSAMYFCASRPGHPNEKLFFGSGTQLSVL.

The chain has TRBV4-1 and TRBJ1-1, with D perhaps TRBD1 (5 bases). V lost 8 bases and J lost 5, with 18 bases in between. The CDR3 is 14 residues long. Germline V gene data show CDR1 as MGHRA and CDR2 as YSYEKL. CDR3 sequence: CASGLGGGETEAFF. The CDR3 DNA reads TGCGCCAGCGGACTCGGCGGAGGGGAAACTGAAGCTTTCTTT.

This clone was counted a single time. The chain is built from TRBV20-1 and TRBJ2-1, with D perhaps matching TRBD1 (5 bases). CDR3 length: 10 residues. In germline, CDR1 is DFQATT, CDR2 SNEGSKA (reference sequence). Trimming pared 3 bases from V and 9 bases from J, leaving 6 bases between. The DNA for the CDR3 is TGCAGTGCTAGGGGGCCTGAGCAGTTCTTC. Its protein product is CSARGPEQFF.

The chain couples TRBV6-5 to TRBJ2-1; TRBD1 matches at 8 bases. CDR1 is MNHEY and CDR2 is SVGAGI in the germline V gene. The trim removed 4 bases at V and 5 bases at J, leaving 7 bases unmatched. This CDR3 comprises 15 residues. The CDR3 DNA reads TGTGCCAGCAGTTTCCGGGACAGGAGAAACAATGAGCAGTTCTTC. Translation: CASSFRDRRNNEQFF.

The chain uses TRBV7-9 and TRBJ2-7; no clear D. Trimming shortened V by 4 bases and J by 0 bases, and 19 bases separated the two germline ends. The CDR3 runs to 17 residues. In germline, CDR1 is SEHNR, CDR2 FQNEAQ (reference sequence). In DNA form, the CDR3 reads TGTGCCAGCAGCTCCCCCATCCGCGGCGTTCCCTCCTACGAGCAGTACTTC. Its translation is CASSSPIRGVPSYEQYF.

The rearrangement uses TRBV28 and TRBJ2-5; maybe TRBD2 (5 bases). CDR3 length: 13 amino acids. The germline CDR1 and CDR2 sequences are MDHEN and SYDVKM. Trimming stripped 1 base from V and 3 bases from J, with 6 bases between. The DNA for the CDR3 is TGTGCCAGCAGTTTATCAGCGGAAGAGACCCAGTACTTC. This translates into CASSLSAEETQYF.

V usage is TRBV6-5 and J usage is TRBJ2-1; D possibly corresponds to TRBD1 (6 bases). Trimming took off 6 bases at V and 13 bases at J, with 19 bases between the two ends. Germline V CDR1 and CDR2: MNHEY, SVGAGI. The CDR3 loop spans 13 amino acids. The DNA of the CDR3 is TGTGCCAGCAGGCTAAGGGGGAGTCCCACTCAGTTCTTC. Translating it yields CASRLRGSPTQFF.

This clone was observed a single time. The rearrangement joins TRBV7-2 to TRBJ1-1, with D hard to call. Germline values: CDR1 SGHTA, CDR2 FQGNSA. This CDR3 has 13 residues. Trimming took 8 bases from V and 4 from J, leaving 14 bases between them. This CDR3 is CASDFGVTTEAFF. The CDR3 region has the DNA TGTGCCAGCGACTTCGGGGTCACCACTGAAGCTTTCTTT.

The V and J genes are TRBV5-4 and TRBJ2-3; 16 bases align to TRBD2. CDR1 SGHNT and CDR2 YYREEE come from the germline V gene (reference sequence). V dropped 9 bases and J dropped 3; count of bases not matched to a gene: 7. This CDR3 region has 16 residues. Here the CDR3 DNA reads TGTGCCACAGCAGGGACTAGCGGGAGGGGAACAGATACGCAGTATTTT. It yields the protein CATAGTSGRGTDTQYF.

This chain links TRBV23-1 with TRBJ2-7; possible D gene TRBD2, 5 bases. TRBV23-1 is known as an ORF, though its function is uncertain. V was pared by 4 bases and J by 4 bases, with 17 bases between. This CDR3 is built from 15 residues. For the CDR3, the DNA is TGCGCCAGCAGTCCCCCTAAGGAGCGGCGGTACGAGCAGTACTTC. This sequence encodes CASSPPKERRYEQYF.

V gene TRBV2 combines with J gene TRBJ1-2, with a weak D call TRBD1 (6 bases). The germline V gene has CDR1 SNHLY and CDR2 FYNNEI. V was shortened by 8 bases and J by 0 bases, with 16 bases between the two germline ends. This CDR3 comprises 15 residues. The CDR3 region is CASVAGTTTNYGYTF. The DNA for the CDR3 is TGTGCCAGCGTGGCCGGGACAACTACTAACTATGGCTACACCTTC.

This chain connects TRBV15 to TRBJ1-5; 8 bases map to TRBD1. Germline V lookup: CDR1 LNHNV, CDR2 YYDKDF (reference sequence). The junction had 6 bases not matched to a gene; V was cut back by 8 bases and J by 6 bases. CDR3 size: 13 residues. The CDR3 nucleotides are TGTGCCACCGGATTGACAGGGGTTCAGCCCCAGCATTTT. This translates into CATGLTGVQPQHF.

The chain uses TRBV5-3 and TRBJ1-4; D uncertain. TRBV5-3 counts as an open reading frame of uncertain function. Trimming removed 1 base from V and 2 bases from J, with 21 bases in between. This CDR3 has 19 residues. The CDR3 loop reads CARSLSAGRVDSTNEKLFF. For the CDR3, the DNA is TGTGCCAGAAGCTTGTCGGCCGGTCGGGTTGATTCGACTAATGAAAAACTGTTTTTT.

The CDR3, as DNA: TGTGCCAGCAGCCAAGAAGGAGGGCGAACTGGCGGCTACACCTTC. Translated: CASSQEGGRTGGYTF. V gene TRBV3-1 (or the pseudogene TRBV3-2) combines with J gene TRBJ1-2; D unclear. The germline V and J ends were trimmed by 0 bases and 8 bases, with 16 bases remaining between them. The V gene's germline CDR1 is LGHDT and CDR2 YNNKEL (reference sequence). The CDR3 has 15 amino acids.

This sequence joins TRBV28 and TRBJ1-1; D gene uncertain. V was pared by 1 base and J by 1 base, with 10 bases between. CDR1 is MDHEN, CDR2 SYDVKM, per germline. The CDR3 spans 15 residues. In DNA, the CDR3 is TGTGCCAGCAGTTTATACGTCCGGTCGAACACTGAAGCTTTCTTT. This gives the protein CASSLYVRSNTEAFF.

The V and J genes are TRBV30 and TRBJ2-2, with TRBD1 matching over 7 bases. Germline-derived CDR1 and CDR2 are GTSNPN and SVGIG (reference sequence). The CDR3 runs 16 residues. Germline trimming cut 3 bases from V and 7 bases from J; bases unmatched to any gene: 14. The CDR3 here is CAWRRKRAGGDGELFF. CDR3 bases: TGTGCCTGGAGGAGAAAGAGGGCAGGGGGTGACGGGGAGCTGTTTTTT. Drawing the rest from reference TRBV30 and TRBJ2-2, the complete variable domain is SQTIHQWPATLVQPVGSPLSLECTVEGTSNPNLYWYRQAAGRGLQLLFYSVGIGQISSEVPQNLSASRPQDRQFILSSKKLLLSDSGFYLCAWRRKRAGGDGELFFGEGSRLTVL.

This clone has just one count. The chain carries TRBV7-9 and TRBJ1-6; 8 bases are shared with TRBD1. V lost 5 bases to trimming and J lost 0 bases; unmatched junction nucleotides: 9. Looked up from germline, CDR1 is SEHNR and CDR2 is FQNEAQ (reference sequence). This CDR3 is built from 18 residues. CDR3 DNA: TGTGCCAGCAGCACCGGGACAGGACGGAGCTCCTATAATTCACCCCTCCACTTT. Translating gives CASSTGTGRSSYNSPLHF.

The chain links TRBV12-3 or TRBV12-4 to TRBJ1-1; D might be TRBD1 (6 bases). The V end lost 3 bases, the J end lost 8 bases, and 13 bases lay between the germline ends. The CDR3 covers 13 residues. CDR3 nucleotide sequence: TGTGCCAGCAGTTTTGGGGGGGCCGAAGAAGCTTTCTTT. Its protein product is CASSFGGAEEAFF.

CDR3 loop: CASSLELSAGLSSETQYF. The CDR3, as DNA: TGTGCCAGCAGCTTGGAATTGTCGGCAGGGCTATCAAGCGAGACCCAGTACTTC. The genes are TRBV5-6 and TRBJ2-5, with D tentatively TRBD1 (5 bases). Germline V gene sequence: CDR1 SGHDT, CDR2 YYEEEE. With 0 bases removed from V and 5 bases from J, the gap between germline ends came to 23 bases. The CDR3 sequence is 18 residues long. Based on the CDR3 plus reference TRBV5-6 and TRBJ2-5, the full variable domain is DAGVTQSPTHLIKTRGQQVTLRCSPKSGHDTVSWYQQALGQGPQFIFQYYEEEERQRGNFPDRFSGHQFPNYSSELNVNALLLGDSALYLCASSLELSAGLSSETQYFGPGTRLLVL.

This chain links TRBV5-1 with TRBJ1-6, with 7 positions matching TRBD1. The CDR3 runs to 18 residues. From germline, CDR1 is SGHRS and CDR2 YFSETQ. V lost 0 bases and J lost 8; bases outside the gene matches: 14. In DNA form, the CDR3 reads TGCGCCAGCAGCTTGGTATTCGCGACAGACAGGGACCATTCACCCCTCCACTTT. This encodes CASSLVFATDRDHSPLHF. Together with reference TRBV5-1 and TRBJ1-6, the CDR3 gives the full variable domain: KAGVTQTPRYLIKTRGQQVTLSCSPISGHRSVSWYQQTPGQGLQFLFEYFSETQRNKGNFPGRFSGRQFSNSRSEMNVSTLELGDSALYLCASSLVFATDRDHSPLHFGNGTRLTVT.

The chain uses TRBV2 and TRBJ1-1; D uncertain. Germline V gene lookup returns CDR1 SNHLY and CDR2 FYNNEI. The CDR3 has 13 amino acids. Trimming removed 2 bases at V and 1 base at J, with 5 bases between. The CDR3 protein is CASSESGNTEAFF. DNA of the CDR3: TGTGCCAGCAGTGAATCCGGGAACACTGAAGCTTTCTTT.

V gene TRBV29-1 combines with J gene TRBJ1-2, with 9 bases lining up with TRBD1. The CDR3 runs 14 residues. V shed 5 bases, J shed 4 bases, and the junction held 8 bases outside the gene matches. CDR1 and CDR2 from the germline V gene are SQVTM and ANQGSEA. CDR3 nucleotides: TGCAGCGTTCTGGGACAGGGTGTCGGCTATGGCTACACCTTC. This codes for CSVLGQGVGYGYTF.

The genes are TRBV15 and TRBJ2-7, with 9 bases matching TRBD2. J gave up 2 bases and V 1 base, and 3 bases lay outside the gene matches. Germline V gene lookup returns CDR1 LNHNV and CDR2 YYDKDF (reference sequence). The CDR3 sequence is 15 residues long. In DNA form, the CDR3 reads TGTGCCACCAGCAGAGCGCTAGCGGGGACCTACGAGCAGTACTTC. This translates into CATSRALAGTYEQYF. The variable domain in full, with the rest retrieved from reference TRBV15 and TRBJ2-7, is DAMVIQNPRYQVTQFGKPVTLSCSQTLNHNVMYWYQQKSSQAPKLLFHYYDKDFNNEADTPDNFQSRRPNTSFCFLDIRSPGLGDTAMYLCATSRALAGTYEQYFGPGTRLTVT.

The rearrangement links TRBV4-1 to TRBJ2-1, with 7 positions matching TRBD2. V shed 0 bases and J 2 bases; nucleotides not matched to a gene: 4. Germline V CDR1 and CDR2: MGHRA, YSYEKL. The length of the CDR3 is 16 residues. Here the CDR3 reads CASSQEGLAAYNEQFF. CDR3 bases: TGCGCCAGCAGCCAAGAAGGCCTAGCGGCCTACAATGAGCAGTTCTTC.